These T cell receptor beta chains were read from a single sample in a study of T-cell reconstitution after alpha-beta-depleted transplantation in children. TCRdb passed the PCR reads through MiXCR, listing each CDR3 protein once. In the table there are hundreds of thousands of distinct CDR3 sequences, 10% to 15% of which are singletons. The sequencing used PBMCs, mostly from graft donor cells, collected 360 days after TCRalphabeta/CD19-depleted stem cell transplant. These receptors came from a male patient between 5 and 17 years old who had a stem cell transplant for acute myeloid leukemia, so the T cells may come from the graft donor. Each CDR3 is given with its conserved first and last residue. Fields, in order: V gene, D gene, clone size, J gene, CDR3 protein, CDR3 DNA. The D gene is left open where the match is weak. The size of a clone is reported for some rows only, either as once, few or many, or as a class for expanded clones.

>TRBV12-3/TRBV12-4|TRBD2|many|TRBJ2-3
CASSFLADTHTDTQYF
TGTGCCAGCAGTTTCCTAGCGGACACACACACAGATACGCAGTATTTT
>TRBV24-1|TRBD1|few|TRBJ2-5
CATSDRDRYQETQYF
TGTGCCACCAGTGACAGGGACAGGTACCAAGAGACCCAGTACTTC
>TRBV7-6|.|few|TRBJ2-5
CASSVREGTQYF
TGTGCCAGCAGCGTGCGAGAGGGGACCCAGTACTTC
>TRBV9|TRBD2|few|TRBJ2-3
CASSVEPRLAGVVGTQYF
TGTGCCAGCAGCGTAGAACCACGACTAGCGGGAGTCGTTGGTACGCAGTATTTT
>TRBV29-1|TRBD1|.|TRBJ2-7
CSVVLGQGAREQYF
TGCAGCGTTGTTCTCGGGCAGGGGGCGCGGGAGCAGTACTTC
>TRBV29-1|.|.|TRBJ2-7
CSVARTSEFYEQYF
TGCAGCGTGGCCCGGACCAGCGAGTTCTACGAGCAGTACTTC
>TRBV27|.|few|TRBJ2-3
CASSYQPEGSADTQYF
TGTGCCAGCAGTTACCAGCCGGAGGGAAGCGCAGATACGCAGTATTTT
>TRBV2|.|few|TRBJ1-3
CASVYRVDTIYF
TGTGCCAGCGTATACAGGGTGGACACCATATATTTT
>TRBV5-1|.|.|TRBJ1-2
CASSSNLDYGYTF
TGCGCCAGCAGCTCGAACCTGGACTATGGCTACACCTTC
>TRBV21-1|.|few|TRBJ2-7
CASSKTAPRSYEQYF
TGTGCCAGCAGCAAAACGGCTCCCCGCTCCTACGAGCAGTACTTC
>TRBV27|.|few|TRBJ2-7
CASSSTNYEQYF
TGTGCCAGCAGTTCAACTAACTACGAGCAGTACTTC